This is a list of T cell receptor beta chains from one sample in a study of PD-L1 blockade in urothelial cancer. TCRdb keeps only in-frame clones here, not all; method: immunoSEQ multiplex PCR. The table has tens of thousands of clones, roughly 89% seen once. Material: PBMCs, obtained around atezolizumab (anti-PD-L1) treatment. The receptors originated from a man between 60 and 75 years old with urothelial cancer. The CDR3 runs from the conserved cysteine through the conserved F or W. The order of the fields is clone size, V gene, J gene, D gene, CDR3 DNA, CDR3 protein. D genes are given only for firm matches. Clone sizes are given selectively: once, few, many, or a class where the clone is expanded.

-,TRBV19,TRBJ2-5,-,TGTGCCAGTAGTATTGGGCCGACCCAAGAGACCCAGTACTTC,CASSIGPTQETQYF
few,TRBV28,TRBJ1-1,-,TGTGCCAGCGGCCCGCTGAACACTGAAGCTTTCTTT,CASGPLNTEAFF
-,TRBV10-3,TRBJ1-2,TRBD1,TGTGCCATCAGTGGACAGGGATCTTATGGCTACACCTTC,CAISGQGSYGYTF
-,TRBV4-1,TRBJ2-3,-,TGCGCCAGCAGCCATTGGACTGAGGCGGAAATCACAGATACGCAGTATTTT,CASSHWTEAEITDTQYF
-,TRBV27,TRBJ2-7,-,TGTGCCAGCAGTAAAAAAACGAGCCGGGATAGTTACCCCTACGAGCAGTACTTC,CASSKKTSRDSYPYEQYF
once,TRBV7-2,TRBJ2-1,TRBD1,TGTGCCAGCAGCCCTCAGGGGGCGCGGCCCTACAATGAGCAGTTCTTC,CASSPQGARPYNEQFF
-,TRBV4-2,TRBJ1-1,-,TGTGCCAGCAGCCAAGATTACACCCTCCTCCAGAACACTGAAGCTTTCTTT,CASSQDYTLLQNTEAFF
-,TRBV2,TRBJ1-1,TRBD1,TGTGCCAGCAATCCCTCGCAGGGGGCCCCTGAAGCTTTCTTT,CASNPSQGAPEAFF
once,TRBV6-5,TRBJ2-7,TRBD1,TGTGCCAGCAGTTACTACGGGACAGGGGTTCGGGGAGAGCAGTACTTC,CASSYYGTGVRGEQYF
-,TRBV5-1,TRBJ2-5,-,TGCGCCAGCAGCTTGGAGAGAGGCGGGGAGACCCAGTACTTC,CASSLERGGETQYF
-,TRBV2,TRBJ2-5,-,TGTGCCAGCAGTCGGGGAGAGACCCAGTACTTC,CASSRGETQYF
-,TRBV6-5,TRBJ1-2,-,TGTGCCAGCAGGGGGGCGCATGGCTACACCTTC,CASRGAHGYTF
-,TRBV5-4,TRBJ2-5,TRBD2,TGTGCCAGCAGCTTGGGTACTAGCGGGGCGACGGTGGCCCAGTACTTC,CASSLGTSGATVAQYF
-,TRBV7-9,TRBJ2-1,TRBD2,TGTGCCAGCAGCCCCCAGTCCCTAGCGGGATACGATGAGCAGTTCTTC,CASSPQSLAGYDEQFF
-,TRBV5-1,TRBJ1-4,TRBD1,TGCGCCAGCAGGCCCGGGACAGGGGGCGGTAATGAAAAACTGTTTTTT,CASRPGTGGGNEKLFF
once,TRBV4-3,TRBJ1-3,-,TGCGCCAGCAGCCAAGATCTGCGGGGTATCTCTGGAAACACCATATATTTT,CASSQDLRGISGNTIYF
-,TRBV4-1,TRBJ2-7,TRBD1,TGCGCCAGCAGCCAAGGTTTAAGGGGGCGGCGATACTACGAGCAGTACTTC,CASSQGLRGRRYYEQYF
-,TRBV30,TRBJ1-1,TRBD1,TGTGCCTGGAGTGAGGGACAGCCTGGCACTGAAGCTTTCTTT,CAWSEGQPGTEAFF
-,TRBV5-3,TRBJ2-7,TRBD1,TGTGCCAGAAGCTGGGGACAGGGTCTGCGGGAGCAGTACTTC,CARSWGQGLREQYF
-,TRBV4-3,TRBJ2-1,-,TGCGCCAGCAGCCAAGATAGGCGGGCTAGCGCTAATGAGCAGTTCTTC,CASSQDRRASANEQFF
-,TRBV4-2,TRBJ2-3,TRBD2,TGTGCCAGCAGCCAAGATCGCGGGGGGACAGATACGCAGTATTTT,CASSQDRGGTDTQYF
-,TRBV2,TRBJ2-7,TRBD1,TGTGCCAGTGGCCCCGGGACAGGGGGTTACGAGCAGTACTTC,CASGPGTGGYEQYF
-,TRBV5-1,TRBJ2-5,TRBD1,TGCGCCAGCAGCCCGGGACAGGGCCAAGAGACCCAGTACTTC,CASSPGQGQETQYF
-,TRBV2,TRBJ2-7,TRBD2,TGTGCCAGCAGTTATAAGCGGGAGGACGCCACCGAGCAGTACTTC,CASSYKREDATEQYF
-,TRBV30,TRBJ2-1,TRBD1,TGTGCCTGGAACGGGACAGGGAGCAATGAGCAGTTCTTC,CAWNGTGSNEQFF
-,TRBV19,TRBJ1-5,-,TGTGCCAGTAGTATTTTTTCCAGGGATAGCAATCAGCCCCAGCATTTT,CASSIFSRDSNQPQHF
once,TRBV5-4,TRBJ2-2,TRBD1,TGTGCCAGCAGCTTGGCACAGGGGAGCACCGGGGAGCTGTTTTTT,CASSLAQGSTGELFF
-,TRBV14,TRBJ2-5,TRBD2,TGTGCCAGCAGCCAAGATTGGACTAGGTCAGAGACCCAGTACTTC,CASSQDWTRSETQYF
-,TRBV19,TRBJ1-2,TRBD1,TGTGCCAGTAGTATCCGACAGGGTGATGGCTACACCTTC,CASSIRQGDGYTF
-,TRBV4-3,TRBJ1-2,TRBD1,TGCGCCAGCAGCCATAGAAGCAGACAGGGGTATGGCTACACCTTC,CASSHRSRQGYGYTF
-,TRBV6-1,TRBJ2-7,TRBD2,TGTGCCAGCAGTGAAGTCAGGCGGGAGGCCTACGAGCAGTACTTC,CASSEVRREAYEQYF
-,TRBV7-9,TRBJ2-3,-,TGTGCCAGCAACCAAGCGGCTACAGATACGCAGTATTTT,CASNQAATDTQYF
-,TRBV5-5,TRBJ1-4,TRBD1,TGTGCCAGCAGCTTGGGGGGGACAGGAATTAATGAAAAACTGTTTTTT,CASSLGGTGINEKLFF
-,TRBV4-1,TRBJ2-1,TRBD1,TGCGCCAGCAGCCAAGGAAGAGGGGGACAGGGGCATAATGAGCAGTTCTTC,CASSQGRGGQGHNEQFF
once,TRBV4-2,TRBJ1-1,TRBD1,TGTGCCAGCAGCCAACCCGGACAGGGGGCGGCCTTCGAAGCTTTCTTT,CASSQPGQGAAFEAFF
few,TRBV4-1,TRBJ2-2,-,TGCGCCAGCAGCCCGCAGGGTGACGGGGAGCTGTTTTTT,CASSPQGDGELFF
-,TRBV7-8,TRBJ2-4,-,TGTGCCAGCAGCTTAGAGACTTCCTTAGCCAAAAACATTCAGTACTTC,CASSLETSLAKNIQYF
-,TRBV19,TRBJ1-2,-,TGTGCCAGGTCAACCAAGGTGGCAGGGGCTATGAGCTACACCTTC,CARSTKVAGAMSYTF
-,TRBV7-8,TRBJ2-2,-,TGTGCCAGCAGCTTATCTCGAGACACCGGGGAGCTGTTTTTT,CASSLSRDTGELFF
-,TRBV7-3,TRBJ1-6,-,TGTGCCAGCAGCCCATCGATAGAATCGCCGCAGGGAAGTTCACCCCTCCACTTT,CASSPSIESPQGSSPLHF
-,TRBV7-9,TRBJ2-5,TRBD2,TGTGCCAGCACCCCGACTAGCGGGAGGGAGACCCAGTACTTC,CASTPTSGRETQYF
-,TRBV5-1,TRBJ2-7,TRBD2,TGCGCCAGCAGCTTGCGGCTAGCGGGGGCCTACTACGAGCAGTACTTC,CASSLRLAGAYYEQYF
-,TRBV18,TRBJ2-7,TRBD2,TGTGCCAGCTCACCATTCTTCGGAACCGCTAGCGGGGGTGGCGAGCAGTACTTC,CASSPFFGTASGGGEQYF
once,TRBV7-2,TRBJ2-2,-,TGTGCCAGCAGCTTATTGGAGGGGATCGGGGAGCTGTTTTTT,CASSLLEGIGELFF
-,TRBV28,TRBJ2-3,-,TGTGCCAGCAGTCCCCCTACCACAGATACGCAGTATTTT,CASSPPTTDTQYF